The next 21 T cell receptor beta chains were all read from a single sample in a study of shared clonotypes between healthy human individuals (dated by TCRdb to about 2020). The library came from the immunoSEQ multiplex PCR assay. Imported from immuneACCESS, the table was reduced by TCRdb to in-frame sequences with V and J called. These copies leave out some clones; in studies compared against another copy, an unresolved V gene accounts for under half, and the cause of the remainder is not known. The sample includes over a million clones, with around 97% observed a single time. Roughly 1.2% of the sample comes from the top ten. Sequencing was performed on naive CD4+ T cells sorted from blood. The sample's cell subset or site label is to be understood as: CD45RA+ positively selected. The receptors stem from a man aged 30-40 years in good health.

This sequence joins TRBV28 and TRBJ2-2; D gene uncertain. The CDR3 totals 13 residues. Trimming cost V 5 bases and J 7 bases, with 11 bases left between them. The V gene's germline CDR1 is MDHEN and CDR2 SYDVKM. The CDR3 nucleotides are TGTGCCAGCAGTCGTGCCTCTAGCGGGGAGCTGTTTTTT. Its protein is CASSRASSGELFF.

This chain links TRBV6-5 with TRBJ2-5, with D tentatively TRBD1 or TRBD2 (5 bases each). This CDR3 is built from 15 residues. V gave up 1 base and J gave up 2 bases, with 11 bases separating them. Looked up from germline, CDR1 is MNHEY and CDR2 is SVGAGI. CDR3 amino acids: CASSYFWDHQETQYF. DNA for the CDR3: TGTGCCAGCAGTTACTTTTGGGACCATCAAGAGACCCAGTACTTC.

This clone has a single count. The rearrangement uses TRBV5-4 and TRBJ2-1; TRBD1 aligns across 7 bases. V trimming: 5 bases; J trimming: 3 bases; junction bases outside the gene matches: 2. Germline V CDR1 and CDR2: SGHNT, YYREEE (reference sequence). The CDR3 length is 13 residues. The DNA for the CDR3 is TGTGCCAGCAGTTGGGACAGCTACAATGAGCAGTTCTTC. Amino acids: CASSWDSYNEQFF. Complete variable domain (other parts from reference TRBV5-4 and TRBJ2-1): ETGVTQSPTHLIKTRGQQVTLRCSSQSGHNTVSWYQQALGQGPQFIFQYYREEENGRGNFPPRFSGLQFPNYSSELNVNALELDDSALYLCASSWDSYNEQFFGPGTRLTVL.

The V call is TRBV14, the J call TRBJ1-2; D possibly corresponds to TRBD1 (5 bases). CDR3 size: 16 residues. V was trimmed by 1 base and J by 0 bases, leaving 12 bases between them. Germline CDR1 and CDR2: SGHDN and FVKESK. For the CDR3, the DNA is TGTGCCAGCAGCCAAGGAAGTAGGGGACCTAACTATGGCTACACCTTC. Translated: CASSQGSRGPNYGYTF.

The chain joins TRBV29-1 to TRBJ2-1; the match to TRBD2 covers 8 bases. The germline CDR1 and CDR2 sequences are SQVTM and ANQGSEA. Trimming at V came to 4 bases and at J to 2 bases, leaving 10 bases not matched to a gene. The CDR3 totals 16 residues. For the CDR3, the DNA is TGCAGCGTTGGCCCGTTCGGCGGGAGGACCTACAATGAGCAGTTCTTC. Its translation: CSVGPFGGRTYNEQFF.

The genes are TRBV30 and TRBJ2-5, with 11 bases matching TRBD2. The end of the DNA aligns better with TRBJ2-7, so the J call may be wrong. The germline V gene encodes CDR1 GTSNPN and CDR2 SVGIG (reference sequence). The CDR3 sequence is 13 residues long. The CDR3 DNA sequence: TGTGCCTGGGGGGGGCTAGCGGGAGGCGAGCAGTACTTC. Translating it yields CAWGGLAGGEQYF.

This chain joins TRBV28 and TRBJ2-7, with 7 bases fitting TRBD1. The germline CDR1 and CDR2 sequences are MDHEN and SYDVKM. The CDR3 is 19 residues long. V lost 7 bases to trimming and J lost 6 bases; unmatched junction nucleotides: 27. CDR3 loop: CASTVRDRRLLSSRSEQYF. The CDR3 coding sequence is TGTGCCAGCACAGTTCGGGACAGACGACTTTTGTCTAGCAGGAGCGAGCAGTACTTC.

This chain uses TRBV5-4 with TRBJ1-2; tentative D call: TRBD1 (5 bases). CDR1 is SGHNT and CDR2 is YYREEE in the germline V gene (reference sequence). V was clipped by 2 bases and J by 4 bases, with 12 bases between them. The CDR3 spans 14 residues. As DNA, the CDR3 is TGTGCCAGCAGCTTAAAGGGGCCCGGCTATGGCTACACCTTC. Residues: CASSLKGPGYGYTF.

CDR3 residues: CASSFGPTDEQYF. The CDR3 DNA sequence: TGCGCCAGCAGCTTTGGGCCGACGGACGAGCAGTACTTC. The V and J genes are TRBV5-1 and TRBJ2-7, with D unclear. Germline CDR1 reads SGHRS; CDR2 reads YFSETQ. The CDR3 totals 13 residues. Trimming removed 2 bases from V and 5 bases from J, with 11 bases in between.

The V gene is TRBV2, the J gene TRBJ2-1, with TRBD2 matching 13 bases. The V and J ends lost 1 base and 6 bases, in that order; junction bases with no gene match: 0. Germline assignment: CDR1 SNHLY and CDR2 FYNNEI. There are 15 residues in the CDR3. The CDR3 here is CASSEGLAGGNEQFF. CDR3 coding DNA: TGTGCCAGCAGTGAAGGACTAGCGGGAGGCAATGAGCAGTTCTTC.

The V and J genes are TRBV19 and TRBJ2-7; the D gene is possibly TRBD1 (5 bases). The CDR3 is made up of 14 amino acids. V gave up 5 bases and J gave up 2 bases, with 13 bases separating them. Germline assignment: CDR1 LNHDA and CDR2 SQIVND (reference sequence). The CDR3 loop is CASSSPGHTYEQYF. CDR3 sequence (DNA): TGTGCCAGTAGTTCGCCAGGACACACCTACGAGCAGTACTTC.

The V call is TRBV15, the J call TRBJ2-7; possible D gene TRBD1, 5 bases. The CDR3 consists of 15 residues. Germline CDR1 reads LNHNV; CDR2 reads YYDKDF (reference sequence). Trimming stripped 5 bases from V and 2 bases from J, with 16 bases between. In DNA, the CDR3 is TGTGCCACCAGCCCCCACCGGGCAGGGCCCTACGAGCAGTACTTC. Translated: CATSPHRAGPYEQYF.

This clone has just one count. The V call is TRBV6-6, the J call TRBJ2-1; tentatively, D is TRBD1 (6 bases). The length of the CDR3 is 14 residues. Germline V gene data show CDR1 as MNHNY and CDR2 as SVGAGI (reference sequence). The V and J ends lost 7 bases and 5 bases respectively, with 15 bases between them. CDR3 region: CASNDRFGDNEQFF. The CDR3 DNA follows: TGTGCCAGCAACGACAGGTTTGGGGACAATGAGCAGTTCTTC.

The chain has TRBV13 and TRBJ2-5, with 9 bases identical to TRBD2. Per germline, CDR1 PRHDT and CDR2 FYEKMQ (reference sequence). This CDR3 has 17 residues. V trimming: 2 bases; J trimming: 4 bases; junction bases outside the gene matches: 11. This CDR3 reads CASSLRHQREVRETQYF. The CDR3 region has the DNA TGTGCCAGCAGCTTACGACATCAGCGGGAGGTTAGAGAGACCCAGTACTTC.

The rearrangement joins TRBV18 to TRBJ2-5; tentatively, D is TRBD1 (5 bases). The V and J ends lost 1 base and 5 bases respectively, with 11 bases between them. The CDR3 runs to 14 residues. CDR1 KGHSH and CDR2 LQKENI come from the germline V gene. CDR3 coding DNA: TGTGCCAGCTCACCACTGGAAGGGGTTGAGACCCAGTACTTC. Its translation: CASSPLEGVETQYF.

The chain employs TRBV7-9 and TRBJ2-1, with D hard to call. CDR1 and CDR2 (germline): SEHNR, FQNEAQ (reference sequence). The germline V and J ends were trimmed by 5 bases and 1 base, with 18 bases remaining between them. The CDR3 extends over 17 amino acids. This CDR3 reads CASSQSVALLSYNEQFF. CDR3 coding DNA: TGTGCCAGCAGCCAATCAGTAGCCCTCCTTTCCTACAATGAGCAGTTCTTC.

The CDR3 sequence: CASSLRTGSSSYEQYF. The CDR3 DNA reads TGTGCCAGCAGCCTACGGACAGGTTCTAGCTCCTACGAGCAGTACTTC. This chain links TRBV5-4 with TRBJ2-7; 7 bases are shared with TRBD1. The CDR3 loop spans 16 amino acids. Germline CDR1 SGHNT, CDR2 YYREEE (reference sequence). The V gene end was trimmed by 4 bases and the J gene end by 0 bases; junction bases not matched to a gene: 10.

Regarding this clone: Other DNA sequences from this sample encode an identical CDR3 as well. The V and J genes are TRBV5-1 and TRBJ2-1; TRBD2 matches 7 bases. The CDR3 covers 15 residues. CDR1 is SGHRS, CDR2 YFSETQ, per germline. J was trimmed by 2 bases and V by 4 bases; bases with no gene match: 6. CDR3 loop: CASSRTGTTYNEQFF. Written as DNA, the CDR3 is TGCGCCAGCAGCCGAACCGGGACTACCTACAATGAGCAGTTCTTC. Complete variable domain (other parts from reference TRBV5-1 and TRBJ2-1): KAGVTQTPRYLIKTRGQQVTLSCSPISGHRSVSWYQQTPGQGLQFLFEYFSETQRNKGNFPGRFSGRQFSNSRSEMNVSTLELGDSALYLCASSRTGTTYNEQFFGPGTRLTVL.

The chain is built from TRBV5-1 and TRBJ2-7; 7 bases match TRBD1. V was pared by 3 bases and J by 3 bases, with 9 bases of the junction left unmatched. The CDR3 extends over 15 amino acids. The germline CDR1 and CDR2 sequences are SGHRS and YFSETQ. The chain's CDR3 is CASSSPGQPHYEQYF. DNA of the CDR3: TGCGCCAGCAGCTCCCCGGGACAGCCGCACTACGAGCAGTACTTC.

This chain uses TRBV5-4 with TRBJ2-1; D call uncertain. Trimming cost V 3 bases and J 0 bases, with 7 bases left between them. This CDR3 region has 14 residues. Germline-derived CDR1 and CDR2 are SGHNT and YYREEE (reference sequence). The DNA of the CDR3 is TGTGCCAGCAGCTCCCCACGCTCCTACAATGAGCAGTTCTTC. Its translation is CASSSPRSYNEQFF.

This chain connects TRBV27 to TRBJ2-3; 7 bases map to TRBD1. The CDR3 has 14 amino acids. Germline loops: CDR1 MNHEY, CDR2 SMNVEV (reference sequence). V gave up 10 bases and J gave up 6 bases; unmatched junction bases: 13. CDR3: CATHHSTGPDTQYF. In nucleotides, the CDR3 is TGTGCCACCCACCACTCGACAGGGCCGGATACGCAGTATTTT.